This entry lists 15 T cell receptor beta chains sequenced from one sample in a study of molecular identifiers for immune sequencing clone quantification. Each CDR3 protein is one row after TCRdb ran MiXCR on the PCR reads. Of a few hundred thousand distinct CDR3 sequences listed, roughly 24% are singletons. The sequencing input was naive CD8+ T cells from blood, with Jurkat cell RNA spiked in. Subset described: FACS-sorted CD8+CD4-CCR7+CD45RA+ naive T cells. The source is a human donor in good health. Some libraries in this study had Jurkat cell RNA spiked in.

This clonotype was counted at least ten times. The rearrangement uses TRBV6-6 and TRBJ2-1; TRBD1 matches 8 bases. V shed 6 bases, J shed 9 bases, and the junction held 10 bases outside the gene matches. The germline gives CDR1 MNHNY, CDR2 SVGAGI (reference sequence). This CDR3 spans 14 amino acids. CDR3 in DNA: TGTGCCAGCAGCCACGGACAGGGTTTCACTGAGCAGTTCTTC. Its protein product is CASSHGQGFTEQFF.

This clonotype was observed a few times. The genes are TRBV4-1 and TRBJ2-5, with TRBD2 identical over 15 bases. V shed 5 bases and J 4 bases; nucleotides not matched to a gene: 11. The CDR3 extends over 18 amino acids. The germline CDR1 and CDR2 sequences are MGHRA and YSYEKL. The CDR3: CASSGQGTSGRHGETQYF. Written as DNA, the CDR3 is TGCGCCAGCAGCGGACAGGGGACTAGCGGGAGGCATGGAGAGACCCAGTACTTC.

The rearrangement links TRBV6-5 to TRBJ1-2, with D possibly being TRBD1 (6 bases). Trimming took 2 bases from V and 1 from J, leaving 11 bases between them. Germline loops: CDR1 MNHEY, CDR2 SVGAGI. CDR3 length: 15 amino acids. This chain's CDR3 is CASSYRVDSNYGYTF. The CDR3 DNA sequence: TGTGCCAGCAGTTACAGGGTGGACAGTAACTATGGCTACACCTTC.

This clonotype came up a few times. The DNA of the CDR3 is TGTGCCACCAGCAGAGATCGGGACACAGATACGCAGTATTTT. Encoded protein: CATSRDRDTDTQYF. The rearrangement links TRBV15 to TRBJ2-3, with D tentatively TRBD2 (5 bases). This CDR3 comprises 14 residues. Germline V gene data show CDR1 as LNHNV and CDR2 as YYDKDF (reference sequence). Deletions cut 0 bases from V and 2 bases from J, with 6 bases between.

V is TRBV6-2 or TRBV6-3 and J is TRBJ2-7; 8 bases match TRBD1. Germline CDR1 and CDR2: MNHEY and SVGEGT. The CDR3 has 13 amino acids. V was clipped by 5 bases and J by 5 bases; unmatched bases: 5. This chain's CDR3 is CASSPQGADEQYF. The CDR3 DNA sequence: TGTGCCAGCAGTCCCCAGGGGGCGGACGAGCAGTACTTC.

This clonotype was picked up a small number of times. The chain couples TRBV4-2 to TRBJ2-7, with D possibly being TRBD1 or TRBD2 (5 bases each). Germline V gives CDR1 LGHNA, CDR2 YNFKEQ. The V end lost 0 bases, the J end lost 5 bases, and 17 bases lay between the germline ends. The CDR3 spans 16 residues. CDR3: CASSQDLREGRDEQYF. The CDR3 DNA reads TGTGCCAGCAGCCAAGATCTCCGAGAGGGACGGGACGAGCAGTACTTC.

On this clonotype itself: This likely comes from a read error, as the CDR3 has no conserved phenylalanine or tryptophan at its end. The chain joins TRBV7-2 to TRBJ2-7, with D uncertain. The CDR3 has 13 residues. The ends were cut back, 4 bases at V and 0 bases at J, with 7 bases in the middle. CDR1 is SGHTA, CDR2 FQGNSA, per germline. CDR3 coding DNA: TGTGCCAGCAGCTCTTACTCCTCCTACGAGCAGTACTGC. It encodes CASSSYSSYEQYC.

This clonotype was seen repeatedly, ten times or more. This chain joins TRBV5-4 and TRBJ1-1, with 8 bases that match TRBD1. V gave up 3 bases and J gave up 4 bases; unmatched junction bases: 5. The CDR3 contains 14 residues. Germline V gene data show CDR1 as SGHNT and CDR2 as YYREEE (reference sequence). In DNA form, the CDR3 reads TGTGCCAGCAGCTCGGGACAGGACTTCACTGAAGCTTTCTTT. This sequence encodes CASSSGQDFTEAFF. Supplemented by reference TRBV5-4 and TRBJ1-1, the full variable domain reads ETGVTQSPTHLIKTRGQQVTLRCSSQSGHNTVSWYQQALGQGPQFIFQYYREEENGRGNFPPRFSGLQFPNYSSELNVNALELDDSALYLCASSSGQDFTEAFFGQGTRLTVV.

The sample holds a few counts of this clonotype. The junction and the germline gene differ at one end; a read error may be behind it. This rearrangement joins TRBV5-1 to TRBJ2-7, with D tentatively TRBD2 (5 bases). Germline CDR1 is SGHRS and CDR2 is YFSETQ. This CDR3 has 13 amino acids. CDR3: CASSSIPEDEQCF. The CDR3 DNA is TGCGCCAGCAGCTCGATCCCGGAGGACGAGCAGTGCTTC.

In regard to this clonotype: Since a much larger clone is just one base distant, this may be a read error. The chain combines TRBV12-3 or TRBV12-4 with TRBJ1-2; 7 bases fit TRBD1. The CDR3 sequence is 14 residues long. V lost 3 bases to trimming and J lost 2 bases; unmatched junction nucleotides: 3. CDR3 loop: CASSFGQANYGYTF. The DNA of the CDR3 is TGTGCCAGCAGTTTCGGACAGGCGAACTATGGCTACACCTTC.

This clonotype was picked up many times. The chain couples TRBV11-2 to TRBJ2-1, with TRBD1 identical over 8 bases. Germline values: CDR1 SGHAT, CDR2 FQNNGV. With 5 bases clipped from V and 0 bases from J, the junction kept 3 bases outside the gene matches. This CDR3 spans 15 amino acids. In DNA, the CDR3 is TGTGCCAGCAGCGGACAGGGTAGCTCCTACAATGAGCAGTTCTTC. Protein product: CASSGQGSSYNEQFF.

This clonotype was recorded a few times. This chain uses TRBV25-1 with TRBJ2-7, with TRBD2 matching over 7 bases. J gave up 3 bases and V 1 base, and 0 bases lay outside the gene matches. Per germline, CDR1 MGHDK and CDR2 SYGVNS. The CDR3 is 13 amino acids. The CDR3 reads CASSEWGGYEQYF. The CDR3 DNA is TGTGCCAGCAGTGAATGGGGGGGCTACGAGCAGTACTTC.

This clonotype was counted a few times. The rearrangement joins TRBV6-8 to TRBJ2-2; D perhaps matches TRBD1 (6 bases). The V end was cut by 6 bases, the J end by 1 base, with 12 bases between. The CDR3 loop spans 15 amino acids. Germline CDR1 and CDR2: MNHGY and SAAAGT. The CDR3 DNA sequence: TGTGCCAGCAGCACAGGGACACTGAACACCGGGGAGCTGTTTTTT. It specifies CASSTGTLNTGELFF.

The chain has TRBV7-2 and TRBJ2-3; D is uncertain. Germline lookup yields CDR1 SGHTA and CDR2 FQGNSA. V lost 3 bases and J 3 bases, leaving 16 bases between the germline ends. The CDR3 length is 16 residues. The CDR3 reads CASSFLEAFGTDTQYF. CDR3 in DNA: TGTGCCAGCAGCTTTTTAGAAGCTTTCGGGACAGATACGCAGTATTTT.

The chain joins TRBV5-6 to TRBJ1-2; D ambiguous. Germline V gene lookup returns CDR1 SGHDT and CDR2 YYEEEE. With 2 bases removed from V and 0 bases from J, the gap between germline ends came to 14 bases. The CDR3 is made up of 16 amino acids. CDR3 in amino acids: CASSFRWQDANYGYTF. In DNA form, the CDR3 reads TGTGCCAGCAGCTTTAGATGGCAAGATGCTAACTATGGCTACACCTTC.